Here is one T cell receptor beta chain with its context. Its antigen is undetermined. The sample is drawn from a study of T-cell reconstitution after alpha-beta-depleted transplantation in children. Study observations and caveats: Newly produced T cells mostly accounted for T-cell counts and diversity one year post-transplant.

Using unique molecular identifiers, the investigators prepared the TCRbeta library. Each CDR3 protein gets one entry after TCRdb re-called the PCR reads with MiXCR. The sample records 350,000 to 500,000 distinct CDR3 sequences, around 46% being singletons. This TCR came from a girl aged 2-9 years with aplastic anemia, due to receive a stem cell transplant. The sequencing here drew on PBMCs, taken before TCRalphabeta/CD19-depleted stem cell transplant.

CDR3 in DNA: TGCAGTGCTAGAGGCCTTCTTCCGGGACTAAGTTTCGAGCAGTACTTC. Its protein is CSARGLLPGLSFEQYF. The chain is built from TRBV20-1 and TRBJ2-7; 7 bases are a match to TRBD2. Germline assignment: CDR1 DFQATT and CDR2 SNEGSKA (reference sequence). This CDR3 region has 16 residues. The V gene end was trimmed by 1 base and the J gene end by 6 bases; junction bases not matched to a gene: 15.